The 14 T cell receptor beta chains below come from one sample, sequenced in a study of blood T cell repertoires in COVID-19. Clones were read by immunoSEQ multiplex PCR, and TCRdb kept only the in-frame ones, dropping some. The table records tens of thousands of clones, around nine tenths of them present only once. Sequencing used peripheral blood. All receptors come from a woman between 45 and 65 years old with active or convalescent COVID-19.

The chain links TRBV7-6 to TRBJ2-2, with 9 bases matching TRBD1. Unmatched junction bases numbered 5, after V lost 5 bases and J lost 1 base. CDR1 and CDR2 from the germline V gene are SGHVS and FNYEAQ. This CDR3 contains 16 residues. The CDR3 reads CASSVGQGKNTGELFF. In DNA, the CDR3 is TGTGCCAGCAGCGTTGGACAGGGGAAGAACACCGGGGAGCTGTTTTTT.

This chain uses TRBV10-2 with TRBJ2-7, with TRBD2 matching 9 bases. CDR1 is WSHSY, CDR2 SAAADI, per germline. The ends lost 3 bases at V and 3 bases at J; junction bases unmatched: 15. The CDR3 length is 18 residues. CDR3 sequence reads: CASSDGGSGSLLGYEQYF. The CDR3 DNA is TGCGCCAGCAGTGATGGCGGTAGCGGGAGTCTACTGGGCTACGAGCAGTACTTC.

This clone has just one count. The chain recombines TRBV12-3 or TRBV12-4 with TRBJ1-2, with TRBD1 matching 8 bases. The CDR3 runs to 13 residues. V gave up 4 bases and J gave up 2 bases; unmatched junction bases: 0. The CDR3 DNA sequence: TGTGCCAGCAGTTGGACAGGGAACTATGGCTACACCTTC. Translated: CASSWTGNYGYTF.

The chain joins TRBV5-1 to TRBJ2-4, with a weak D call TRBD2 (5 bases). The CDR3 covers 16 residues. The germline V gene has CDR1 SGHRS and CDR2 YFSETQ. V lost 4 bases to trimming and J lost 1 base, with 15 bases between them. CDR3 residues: CASSLRTVRAKNIQYF. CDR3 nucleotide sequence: TGCGCCAGCAGCCTACGGACTGTAAGGGCCAAAAACATTCAGTACTTC.

The CDR3: CASSPGVGGRGNSPLHF. The CDR3 DNA reads as TGTGCCAGCAGCCCTGGGGTAGGCGGCAGGGGTAATTCACCCCTCCACTTT. The chain has TRBV5-4 and TRBJ1-6; possible D gene TRBD1, 6 bases. Germline assignment: CDR1 SGHNT and CDR2 YYREEE (reference sequence). V lost 4 bases and J 6 bases, leaving 20 bases between the germline ends. The CDR3 is made up of 17 amino acids.

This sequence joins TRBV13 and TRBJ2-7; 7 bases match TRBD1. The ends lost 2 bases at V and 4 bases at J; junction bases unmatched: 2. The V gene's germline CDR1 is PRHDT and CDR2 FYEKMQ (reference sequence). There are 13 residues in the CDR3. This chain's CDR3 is CASSLKGAYEQYF. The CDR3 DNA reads TGTGCCAGCAGCTTAAAGGGGGCGTACGAGCAGTACTTC. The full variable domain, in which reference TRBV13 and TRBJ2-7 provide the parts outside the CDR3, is AAGVIQSPRHLIKEKRETATLKCYPIPRHDTVYWYQQGPGQDPQFLISFYEKMQSDKGSIPDRFSAQQFSDYHSELNMSSLELGDSALYFCASSLKGAYEQYFGPGTRLTVT.

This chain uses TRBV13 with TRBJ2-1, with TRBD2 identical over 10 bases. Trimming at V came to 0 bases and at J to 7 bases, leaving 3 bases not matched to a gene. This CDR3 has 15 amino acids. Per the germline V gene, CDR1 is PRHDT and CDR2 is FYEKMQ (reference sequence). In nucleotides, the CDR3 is TGTGCCAGCAGCTTAGGGACTAGCGGGTATAATGAGCAGTTCTTC. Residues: CASSLGTSGYNEQFF.

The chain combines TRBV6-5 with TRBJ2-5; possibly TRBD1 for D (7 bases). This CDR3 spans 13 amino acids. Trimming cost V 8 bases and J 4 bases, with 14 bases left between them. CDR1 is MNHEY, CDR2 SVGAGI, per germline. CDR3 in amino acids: CASEPQGGETQYF. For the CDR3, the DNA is TGTGCCAGCGAACCCCAGGGGGGAGAGACCCAGTACTTC.

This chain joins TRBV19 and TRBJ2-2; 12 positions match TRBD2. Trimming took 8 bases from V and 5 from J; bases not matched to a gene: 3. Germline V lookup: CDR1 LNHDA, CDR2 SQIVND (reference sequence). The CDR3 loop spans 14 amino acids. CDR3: CASETSGGTGELFF. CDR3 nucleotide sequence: TGTGCCAGTGAGACTAGCGGGGGAACCGGGGAGCTGTTTTTT.

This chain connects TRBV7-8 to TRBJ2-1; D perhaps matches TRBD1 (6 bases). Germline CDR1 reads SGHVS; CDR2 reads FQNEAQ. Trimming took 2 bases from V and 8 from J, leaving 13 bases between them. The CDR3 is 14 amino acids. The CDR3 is CASSLSQGMDEQFF. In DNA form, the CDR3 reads TGTGCCAGCAGCTTAAGCCAGGGGATGGATGAGCAGTTCTTC.

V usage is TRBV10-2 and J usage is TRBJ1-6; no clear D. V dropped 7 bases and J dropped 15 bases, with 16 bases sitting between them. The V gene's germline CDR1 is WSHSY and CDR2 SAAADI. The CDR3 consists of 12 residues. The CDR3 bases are TGCGCCAGCACAAACACCCAAACGGGCCTCCACTTT. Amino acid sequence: CASTNTQTGLHF.

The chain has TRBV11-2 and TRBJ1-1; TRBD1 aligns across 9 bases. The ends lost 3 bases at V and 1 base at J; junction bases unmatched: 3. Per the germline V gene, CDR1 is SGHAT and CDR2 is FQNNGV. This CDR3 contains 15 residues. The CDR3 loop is CASSFQGQGNTEAFF. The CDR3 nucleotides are TGTGCCAGCAGCTTCCAGGGACAGGGGAACACTGAAGCTTTCTTT.

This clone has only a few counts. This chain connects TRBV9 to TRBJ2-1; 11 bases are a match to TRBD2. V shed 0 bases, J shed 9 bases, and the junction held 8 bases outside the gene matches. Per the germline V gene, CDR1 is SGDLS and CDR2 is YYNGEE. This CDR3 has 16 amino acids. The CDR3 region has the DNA TGTGCCAGCAGCGTAGAGGTAGCGGGAGGGCCGAGTGAGCAGTTCTTC. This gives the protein CASSVEVAGGPSEQFF.

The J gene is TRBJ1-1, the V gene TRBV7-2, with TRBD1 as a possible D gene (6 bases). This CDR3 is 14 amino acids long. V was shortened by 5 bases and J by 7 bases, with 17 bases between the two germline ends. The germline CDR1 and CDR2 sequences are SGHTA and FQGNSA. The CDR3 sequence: CASSPGQGFGEAFF. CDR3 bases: TGTGCCAGCAGCCCGGGGCAGGGGTTCGGTGAAGCTTTCTTT.